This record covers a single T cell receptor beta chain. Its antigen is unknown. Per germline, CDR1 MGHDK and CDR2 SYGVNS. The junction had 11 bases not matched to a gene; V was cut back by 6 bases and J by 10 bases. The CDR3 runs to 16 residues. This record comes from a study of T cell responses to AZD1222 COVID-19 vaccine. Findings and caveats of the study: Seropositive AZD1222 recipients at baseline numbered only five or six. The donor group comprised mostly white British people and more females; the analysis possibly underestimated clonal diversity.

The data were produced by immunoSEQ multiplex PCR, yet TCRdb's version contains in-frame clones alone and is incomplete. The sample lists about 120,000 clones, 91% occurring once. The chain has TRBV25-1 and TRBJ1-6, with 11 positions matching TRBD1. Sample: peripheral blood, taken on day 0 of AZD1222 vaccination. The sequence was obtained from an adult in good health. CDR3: CASSSTGQGARSPLHF. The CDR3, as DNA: TGTGCCAGCAGCAGCACCGGACAGGGGGCAAGGTCACCCCTCCACTTT. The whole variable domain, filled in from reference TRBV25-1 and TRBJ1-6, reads EADIYQTPRYLVIGTGKKITLECSQTMGHDKMYWYQQDPGMELHLIHYSYGVNSTEKGDLSSESTVSRIRTEHFPLTLESARPSHTSQYLCASSSTGQGARSPLHFGNGTRLTVT.